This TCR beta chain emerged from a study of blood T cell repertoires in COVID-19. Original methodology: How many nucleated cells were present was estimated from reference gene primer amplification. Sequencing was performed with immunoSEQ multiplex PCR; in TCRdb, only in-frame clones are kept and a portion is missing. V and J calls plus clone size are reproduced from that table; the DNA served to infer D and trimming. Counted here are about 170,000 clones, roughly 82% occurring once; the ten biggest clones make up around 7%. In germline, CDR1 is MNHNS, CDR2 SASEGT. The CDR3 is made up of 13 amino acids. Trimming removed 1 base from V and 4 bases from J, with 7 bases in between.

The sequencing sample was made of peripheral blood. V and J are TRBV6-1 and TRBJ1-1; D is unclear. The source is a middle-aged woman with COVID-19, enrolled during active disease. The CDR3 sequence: CASSEGEVTEAFF. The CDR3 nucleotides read TGTGCCAGCAGTGAAGGGGAGGTCACTGAAGCTTTCTTT.